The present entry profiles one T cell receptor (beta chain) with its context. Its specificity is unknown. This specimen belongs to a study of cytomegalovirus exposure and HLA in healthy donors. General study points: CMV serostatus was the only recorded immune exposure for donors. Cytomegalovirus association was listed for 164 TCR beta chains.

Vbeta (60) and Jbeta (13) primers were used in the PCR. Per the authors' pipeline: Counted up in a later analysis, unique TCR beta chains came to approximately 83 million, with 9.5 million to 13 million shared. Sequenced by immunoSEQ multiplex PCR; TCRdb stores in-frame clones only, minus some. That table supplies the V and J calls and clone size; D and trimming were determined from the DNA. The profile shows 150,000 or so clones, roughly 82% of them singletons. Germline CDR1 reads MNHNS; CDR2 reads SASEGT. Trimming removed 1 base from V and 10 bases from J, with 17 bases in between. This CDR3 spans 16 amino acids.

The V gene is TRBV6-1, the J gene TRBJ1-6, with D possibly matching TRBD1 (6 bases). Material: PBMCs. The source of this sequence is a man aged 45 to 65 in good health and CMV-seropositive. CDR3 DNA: TGTGCCAGCAGTGAAGACTACAGGGCCACAGGGTCACCCCTCCACTTT. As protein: CASSEDYRATGSPLHF.